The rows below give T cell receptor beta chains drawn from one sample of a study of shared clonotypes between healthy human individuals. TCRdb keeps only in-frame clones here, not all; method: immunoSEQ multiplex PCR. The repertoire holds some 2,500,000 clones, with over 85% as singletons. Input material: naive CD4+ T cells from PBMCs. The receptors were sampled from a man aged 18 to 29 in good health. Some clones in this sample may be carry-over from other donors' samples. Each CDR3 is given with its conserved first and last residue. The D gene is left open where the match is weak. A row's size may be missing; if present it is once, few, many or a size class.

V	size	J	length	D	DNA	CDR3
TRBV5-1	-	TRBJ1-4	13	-	TGCGCCAGCAGCAGGGACGGTAATGAAAAACTGTTTTTT	CASSRDGNEKLFF
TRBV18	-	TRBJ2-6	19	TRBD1	TGTGCCAGCTCACCATCCTTGGGACAGGGGGTTTCTGGGGCCAACGTCCTGACTTTC	CASSPSLGQGVSGANVLTF
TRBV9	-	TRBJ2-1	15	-	TGTGCCAGCAGCCCCAGCCGAGGCTCCTACAATGAGCAGTTCTTC	CASSPSRGSYNEQFF
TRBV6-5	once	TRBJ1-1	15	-	TGTGCCAGCAGTTACTCGAGGGGTAAGGCCACTGAAGCTTTCTTT	CASSYSRGKATEAFF
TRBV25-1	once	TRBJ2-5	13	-	TGTGCCAGCAGCGGGACGGTTCAAGAGACCCAGTACTTC	CASSGTVQETQYF
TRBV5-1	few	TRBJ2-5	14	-	TGCGCCAGCAGCGTAGGACCGGAGGTTGAGACCCAGTACTTC	CASSVGPEVETQYF
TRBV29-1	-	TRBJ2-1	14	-	TGCAGCGCTGATTTCCCAGGCTCCTACAATGAGCAGTTCTTC	CSADFPGSYNEQFF
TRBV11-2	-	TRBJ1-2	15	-	TGTGCCAGCAGCTTACTGAGGGGATTAAACTATGGCTACACCTTC	CASSLLRGLNYGYTF
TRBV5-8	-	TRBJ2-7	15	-	TGTGCCAGCAGCTTGGGCAGGGTGGGCTCCTACGAGCAGTACTTC	CASSLGRVGSYEQYF
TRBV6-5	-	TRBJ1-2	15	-	TGTGCCAGCAGTTACTCGACGCAGGGCCGCTATGGCTACACCTTC	CASSYSTQGRYGYTF
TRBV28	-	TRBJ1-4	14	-	TGTGCCAGCACTACCTCCGGGACACGGGAAAAACTGTTTTTT	CASTTSGTREKLFF
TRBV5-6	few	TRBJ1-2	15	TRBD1	TGTGCCAGCAGCCTGGACAGGGGCTTGCCCTATGGCTACACCTTC	CASSLDRGLPYGYTF
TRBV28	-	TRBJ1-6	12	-	TGTGCCAGCAGCACCTATAATTCACCCCTCCACTTT	CASSTYNSPLHF
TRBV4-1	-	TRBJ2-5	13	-	TGCGCCAGCAGCCGGGGGTACCAAGAGACCCAGTACTTC	CASSRGYQETQYF
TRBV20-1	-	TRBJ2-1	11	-	TGCAGTGCTAAAGTTTACAATGAGCAGTTCTTC	CSAKVYNEQFF
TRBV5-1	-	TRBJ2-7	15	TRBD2	TGCGCCAGCAGCCGAGTAGCGGGAGGGCGCTACGAGCAGTACTTC	CASSRVAGGRYEQYF
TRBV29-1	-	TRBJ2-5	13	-	TGCAGCGTGGTGACACCGCCAGGGGAGACCCAGTACTTC	CSVVTPPGETQYF
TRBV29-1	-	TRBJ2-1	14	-	TGCAGCGGCCTGTGGGGGGGCGTAGGGAATGAGCAGTTCTTC	CSGLWGGVGNEQFF
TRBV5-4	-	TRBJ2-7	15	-	TGTGCCAGCAGCTCCCCTGGGGGAGGTCTGTACGAGCAGTACTTC	CASSSPGGGLYEQYF
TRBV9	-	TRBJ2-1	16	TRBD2	TGTGCCAGCAGCACACGGACTAGCGGCGGGTGGGATGAGCAGTTCTTC	CASSTRTSGGWDEQFF
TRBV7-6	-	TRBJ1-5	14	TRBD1	TGTGCCAGCAGCCCTCAGACAGGGATTGGGCCCCAGCATTTT	CASSPQTGIGPQHF
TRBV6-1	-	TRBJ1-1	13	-	TGTGCCAGCAGTGAACCGGGTGGCACTGAAGCTTTCTTT	CASSEPGGTEAFF
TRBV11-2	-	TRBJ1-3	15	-	TGTGCCAGCAGCACTCAGGGGATCGCTGGAAACACCATATATTTT	CASSTQGIAGNTIYF
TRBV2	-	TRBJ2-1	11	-	TGTGCCAGCAGGGCTGAAGGCGAGCAGTTCTTC	CASRAEGEQFF
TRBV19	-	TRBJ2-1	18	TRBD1	TGTGCCAGTAGGCCCTCGGCCCCGGGACAGGGTCTGAAAAATGAGCAGTTCTTC	CASRPSAPGQGLKNEQFF
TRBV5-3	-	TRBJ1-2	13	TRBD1	TGTGCCAGCCTCAGGACAGGGGTGGGTGGCTACACCTTC	CASLRTGVGGYTF
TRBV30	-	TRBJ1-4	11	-	TGTGCCTGGGGACATTCCGAAAAACTGTTTTTT	CAWGHSEKLFF
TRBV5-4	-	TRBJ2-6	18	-	TGTGCCAGCAGCTTGGTTGAGGCAGGTTCGGCTGGGGCCAACGTCCTGACTTTC	CASSLVEAGSAGANVLTF
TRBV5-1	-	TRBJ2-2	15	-	TGCGCCAGCAGCTTAGGAGAGGGTGCCACCGGGGAGCTGTTTTTT	CASSLGEGATGELFF
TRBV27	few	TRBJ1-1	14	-	TGTGCCAGCAGTTTACATCGGGGAAACACTGAAGCTTTCTTT	CASSLHRGNTEAFF
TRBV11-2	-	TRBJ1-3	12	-	TGTGCCAGCAGCTTAAAGGGGGACACCATATATTTT	CASSLKGDTIYF
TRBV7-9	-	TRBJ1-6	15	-	TGTGCCAGCAGCTTAGATCGGGGCTATAATTCACCCCTCCACTTT	CASSLDRGYNSPLHF
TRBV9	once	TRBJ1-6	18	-	TGTGCCAGCAGCGTTTGGGCCCGGGACGGCCGCTATAATTCACCCCTCCACTTT	CASSVWARDGRYNSPLHF
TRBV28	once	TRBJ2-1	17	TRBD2	TGTGCCAGCAGTTTCTTGCTAGCGGGAGGCTCCTACAATGAGCAGTTCTTC	CASSFLLAGGSYNEQFF
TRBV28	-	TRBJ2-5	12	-	TGTGCCAGCAGTTTCGGGAGTGAGACCCAGTACTTC	CASSFGSETQYF
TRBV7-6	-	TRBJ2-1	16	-	TGTGCCAGCAGGGACCCTTGGGGGAGCTCCTACAATGAGCAGTTCTTC	CASRDPWGSSYNEQFF
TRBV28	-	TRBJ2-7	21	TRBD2	TGTGCCAGCAGTCCTAGGTATAGGGGTCGAGGGAAGGCGGGAGGGAACTACGAGCAGTACTTC	CASSPRYRGRGKAGGNYEQYF
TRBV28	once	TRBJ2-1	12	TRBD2	TGTGCCAGCAGTGAACTAGCGGATGAGCAGTTCTTC	CASSELADEQFF
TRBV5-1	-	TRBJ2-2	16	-	TGCGCCAGCAGCTTGGCCACAGCGACGAACACCGGGGAGCTGTTTTTT	CASSLATATNTGELFF
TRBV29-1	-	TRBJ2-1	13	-	TGCAGCGTTGAAGAGGGGTTGGGTCGTCAGCAGTTCTTC	CSVEEGLGRQQFF
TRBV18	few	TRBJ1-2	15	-	TGTGCCAGCTCACCAACCTCCGCGACAGCCTATGGCTACACCTTC	CASSPTSATAYGYTF
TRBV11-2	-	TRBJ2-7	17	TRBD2	TGTGCCAGCAGCTTTCTCCGACCGGGACTAGCTGTCTACGAGCAGTACTTC	CASSFLRPGLAVYEQYF
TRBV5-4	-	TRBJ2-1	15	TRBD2	TGTGCCAGCAGCTTGGTGCGGGAGGTGGGGAATGAGCAGTTCTTC	CASSLVREVGNEQFF
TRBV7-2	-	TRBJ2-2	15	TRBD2	TGTGCCAGCACCCCGGCGGCGGGAGGCACCGGGGAGCTGTTTTTT	CASTPAAGGTGELFF
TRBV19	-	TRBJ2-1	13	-	TGTGCCAGTAGTTCGGGCTCCTACAATGAGCAGTTCTTC	CASSSGSYNEQFF
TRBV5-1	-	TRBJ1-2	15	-	TGCGCCAGCAGCTTGCTTGCAGGGCGGGTAGGTGGCTACACCTTC	CASSLLAGRVGGYTF
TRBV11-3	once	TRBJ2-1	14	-	TGTGCCAGCAGCTTGAACGCTGGTAGGGATGAGCAGTTCTTC	CASSLNAGRDEQFF
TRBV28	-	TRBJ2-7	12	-	TGTGCCATTGGGGGGAACTCCTACGAGCAGTACTTC	CAIGGNSYEQYF
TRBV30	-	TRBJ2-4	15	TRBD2	TGTGCCTGGAGTCGGGAGGGTCTAGCCAAAAACATTCAGTACTTC	CAWSREGLAKNIQYF
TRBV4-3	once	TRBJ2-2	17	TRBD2	TGCGCCAGCAGCCAAGGGATGCTAGCGGGAGGTATAGGGGAGCTGTTTTTT	CASSQGMLAGGIGELFF
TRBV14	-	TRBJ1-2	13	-	TGTGCCAGCAGCCAAGTTGGGAGGGATGGCTACACCTTC	CASSQVGRDGYTF
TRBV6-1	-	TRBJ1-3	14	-	TGTGCCAGCAGTGAAAGGGGGTTTTTAAACACCATATATTTT	CASSERGFLNTIYF
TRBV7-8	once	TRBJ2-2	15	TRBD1	TGTGCCAGCACCGGGTACAGGGGAGACACCGGGGAGCTGTTTTTT	CASTGYRGDTGELFF
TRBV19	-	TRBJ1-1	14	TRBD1	TGTGCCAGTAGTATAGACAGGGGGGACACTGAAGCTTTCTTT	CASSIDRGDTEAFF
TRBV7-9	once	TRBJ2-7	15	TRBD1	TGTGCCAGCAGCTCAATGACAGGGAACTCCTACGAGCAGTACTTC	CASSSMTGNSYEQYF
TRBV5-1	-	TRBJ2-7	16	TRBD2	TGCGCCAGCAGCTTGGAGCTAGCGGGAGTAAGGTACGAGCAGTACTTC	CASSLELAGVRYEQYF
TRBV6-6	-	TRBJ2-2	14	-	TGTGCCAGCAGGAACAGGGAACTCACCGGGGAGCTGTTTTTT	CASRNRELTGELFF
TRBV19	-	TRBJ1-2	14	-	TGTGCCAGTAGTCCTGCCGGGACGGGTCACGGCTACACCTTC	CASSPAGTGHGYTF
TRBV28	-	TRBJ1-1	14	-	TGTGCCAGCAGTTCCCATGGACTGAACACTGAAGCTTTCTTT	CASSSHGLNTEAFF
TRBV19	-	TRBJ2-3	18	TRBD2	TGTGCCAGTAGGATAGCCCCCGCAGGACTAGCGTGCACAGATACGCAGTATTTT	CASRIAPAGLACTDTQYF